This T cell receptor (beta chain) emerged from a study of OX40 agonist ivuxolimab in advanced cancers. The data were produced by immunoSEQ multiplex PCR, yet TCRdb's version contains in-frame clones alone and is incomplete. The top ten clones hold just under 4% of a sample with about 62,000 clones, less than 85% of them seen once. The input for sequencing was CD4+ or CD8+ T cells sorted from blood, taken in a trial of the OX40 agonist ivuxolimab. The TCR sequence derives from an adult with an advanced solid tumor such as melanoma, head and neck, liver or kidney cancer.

CDR3 residues: CASSPRGEAFF. CDR3 coding DNA: TGTGCCAGCAGCCCCCGGGGTGAAGCTTTCTTT. J is TRBJ1-1 and V is TRBV7-9; D is undetermined. The V and J ends lost 5 bases and 7 bases respectively, with 8 bases between them. This CDR3 spans 11 amino acids. Germline V gene data show CDR1 as SEHNR and CDR2 as FQNEAQ (reference sequence).